The rows below give T cell receptor beta chains drawn from one sample of a study of blood T cell repertoires in COVID-19. This table comes from immunoSEQ multiplex PCR, and its TCRdb copy is limited to in-frame clones, with some not included. The sample yields 300,000 to 400,000 clones, around 89% seen once. The material sequenced was PBMCs or T cells enriched from blood (not recorded which). These receptors were taken from a young man who had recovered from COVID-19. Each CDR3 is given with its conserved first and last residue. D genes are given only for firm matches. The size of a clone is reported for some rows only, either as once, few or many, or as a class for expanded clones.

>TRBJ1-3|TRBV19|NA|15|NA
CASRTRGAIGNTIYF
TGTGCCAGTAGAACGCGGGGGGCGATTGGAAACACCATATATTTT
>TRBJ1-2|TRBV19|NA|13|NA
CASRRTGNYGYTF
TGTGCCAGTAGGCGAACAGGGAACTATGGCTACACCTTC
>TRBJ1-4|TRBV19|NA|16|TRBD1
CASSIPTGQGNEKLFF
TGTGCCAGTAGTATCCCAACAGGACAGGGGAATGAAAAACTGTTTTTT
>TRBJ2-7|TRBV9|once|16|TRBD2
CASSGESGRAFYEQYF
TGTGCCAGCAGCGGCGAGAGCGGGAGGGCCTTCTACGAGCAGTACTTC
>TRBJ1-1|TRBV5-5|NA|13|NA
CASSLAAGWGAFF
TGTGCCAGCAGCTTGGCCGCGGGGTGGGGAGCTTTCTTT
>TRBJ1-4|TRBV7-9|NA|14|NA
CASSPGQINEKLFF
TGTGCCAGCAGCCCCGGACAGATTAATGAAAAACTGTTTTTT
>TRBJ2-7|TRBV14|NA|15|NA
CASSQAPRGTYEQYF
TGTGCCAGCAGCCAGGCTCCAAGGGGGACCTACGAGCAGTACTTC
>TRBJ2-7|TRBV10-3|once|12|NA
CAISERGNEQYF
TGTGCCATCAGTGAGAGGGGGAACGAGCAGTACTTC
>TRBJ1-2|TRBV6-1|NA|16|NA
CASSEDEGVFGYGYTF
TGTGCCAGCAGTGAAGATGAGGGTGTGTTCGGCTATGGCTACACCTTC
>TRBJ2-5|TRBV9|NA|15|NA
CASSVAGAPRETQYF
TGTGCCAGCAGCGTAGCAGGGGCGCCCAGAGAGACCCAGTACTTC
>TRBJ2-1|TRBV6-2/TRBV6-3|NA|16|NA
CASSYRSAGGMGEQFF
TGTGCCAGCAGTTATCGAAGCGCTGGGGGGATGGGTGAGCAGTTCTTC
>TRBJ1-6|TRBV18|NA|13|NA
CASSLDSYSPLHF
TGTGCCAGCTCGCTGGACAGTTATTCACCCCTCCACTTT
>TRBJ1-6|TRBV7-9|NA|14|NA
CASSIESRGSPLHF
TGTGCCAGCAGTATTGAGTCGAGAGGTTCACCCCTCCACTTT
>TRBJ2-3|TRBV11-2|NA|16|TRBD2
CASSKLAGGGGDTQYF
TGTGCCAGCAGCAAACTAGCGGGTGGGGGCGGAGATACGCAGTATTTT
>TRBJ2-1|TRBV3-1/TRBV3-2|NA|16|TRBD2
CASRLLAGGHYNEQFF
TGTGCCAGCAGACTACTAGCGGGAGGCCACTACAATGAGCAGTTCTTC
>TRBJ2-7|TRBV7-9|NA|13|NA
CASSLSRGTEQYF
TGTGCCAGCAGCTTAAGCCGCGGGACCGAGCAGTACTTC
>TRBJ2-3|TRBV24-1|once|18|TRBD2
CATAATGFGTSGTDTQYF
TGTGCCACCGCCGCAACTGGATTCGGGACTAGCGGCACAGATACGCAGTATTTT
>TRBJ1-3|TRBV9|NA|14|TRBD1
CASSQGVTGNTIYF
TGTGCCAGCAGCCAGGGGGTAACTGGAAACACCATATATTTT
>TRBJ2-7|TRBV6-2/TRBV6-3|once|15|TRBD2
CASSSGTKPAYEQYF
TGTGCCAGCAGTTCCGGGACTAAGCCGGCCTACGAGCAGTACTTC
>TRBJ2-6|TRBV9|NA|18|NA
CASSVAPGRSSGANVLTF
TGTGCCAGCAGCGTAGCTCCAGGGCGCAGCTCTGGGGCCAACGTCCTGACTTTC
>TRBJ2-7|TRBV4-1|NA|16|NA
CASSQFGSGRVNEQYF
TGCGCCAGCAGCCAATTTGGTTCCGGGAGAGTTAACGAGCAGTACTTC
>TRBJ1-6|TRBV5-8|few|15|NA
CAIQTINSGTSPLHF
TGTGCCATTCAGACCATTAACAGTGGAACTTCACCCCTCCACTTT
>TRBJ1-1|TRBV10-3|NA|14|TRBD1
CAIGGQGSHTEAFF
TGTGCCATCGGGGGACAGGGATCTCACACTGAAGCTTTCTTT
>TRBJ1-2|TRBV7-2|NA|13|TRBD1
CASNWDRDYGYTF
TGTGCCAGCAATTGGGACAGAGACTATGGCTACACCTTC
>TRBJ1-4|TRBV6-5|NA|16|TRBD1
CASSYSTGFTNEKLFF
TGTGCCAGCAGTTACTCGACAGGGTTTACTAATGAAAAACTGTTTTTT
>TRBJ2-5|TRBV2|once|19|TRBD2
CASSEPTNSRLAGWETQYF
TGTGCCAGCAGTGAACCAACGAACAGTAGACTAGCGGGGTGGGAGACCCAGTACTTC
>TRBJ2-7|TRBV27|NA|13|NA
CASSLKTAYEQYF
TGTGCCAGCAGTTTGAAAACTGCCTACGAGCAGTACTTC
>TRBJ1-4|TRBV6-5|NA|12|NA
CASTTGIEKLFF
TGTGCCAGCACCACAGGGATTGAAAAACTGTTTTTT
>TRBJ1-3|TRBV9|NA|13|NA
CASSDYSGNTIYF
TGTGCCAGCAGCGATTACTCTGGAAACACCATATATTTT
>TRBJ1-6|TRBV19|NA|16|NA
CASSIDRQFGRSPLHF
TGTGCCAGTAGTATAGACCGACAATTTGGAAGATCACCCCTCCACTTT
>TRBJ2-1|TRBV25-1|NA|15|NA
CASSVTGLSGDQQFF
TGTGCCAGCAGTGTTACGGGACTCTCGGGTGATCAGCAGTTCTTC
>TRBJ1-2|TRBV12-3/TRBV12-4|NA|11|NA
CASSPQVGYTF
TGTGCCAGCAGTCCTCAGGTGGGCTACACCTTC
>TRBJ1-2|TRBV6-5|NA|15|NA
CASSYVSSGGGGYTF
TGTGCCAGCAGTTACGTCAGTTCGGGCGGAGGGGGCTACACCTTC
>TRBJ2-7|TRBV5-5|NA|13|NA
CASSTWQGYEQYF
TGTGCCAGCAGCACGTGGCAGGGCTACGAGCAGTACTTC
>TRBJ1-5|TRBV6-1|NA|11|NA
CASSSNQPQHF
TGTGCCAGCAGTTCGAATCAGCCCCAGCATTTT
>TRBJ2-7|TRBV7-8|NA|15|NA
CASSFGLGATYEQYF
TGTGCCAGCAGCTTCGGGCTGGGGGCCACCTACGAGCAGTACTTC
>TRBJ1-5|TRBV29-1|few|12|TRBD1
CSVGQGNQPQHF
TGCAGCGTCGGACAGGGCAATCAGCCCCAGCATTTT
>TRBJ2-1|TRBV5-1|NA|15|TRBD1
CASSLDRVPYNEQFF
TGCGCCAGCAGCCTTGACAGGGTACCCTACAATGAGCAGTTCTTC
>TRBJ2-7|TRBV28|NA|15|TRBD2
CASSLGGRVLYEQYF
TGTGCCAGCAGTTTGGGCGGGAGGGTCCTCTACGAGCAGTACTTC
>TRBJ1-6|TRBV12-3/TRBV12-4|NA|13|NA
CASSPGVGSPLHF
TGTGCCAGCAGTCCAGGGGTTGGATCACCCCTCCACTTT
>TRBJ1-1|TRBV18|NA|13|TRBD1
CASSPGQGTEAFF
TGTGCCAGCTCGCCTGGACAGGGCACTGAAGCTTTCTTT